This T cell receptor (beta chain) was profiled in a study of blood T cells in healthy people across ages. Sample-barcoded 5' priming and a J-beta primer mix drove a second PCR of roughly 6 to 12 cycles. Every cDNA was tagged by a template-switch adaptor with 12 random nucleotides. TCRdb re-called the 5' RACE reads with MiXCR, one entry per CDR3 protein. This sample yields over a million distinct CDR3 sequences, of which around 25% are seen a single time; around 0.75% belongs to the top ten. A few counts support this clonotype. V shed 4 bases, J shed 0 bases, and the junction held 8 bases outside the gene matches. Per the germline V gene, CDR1 is MDHEN and CDR2 is SYDVKM. CDR3 length: 18 residues. Each sample yielded at least 6 micrograms of PBMC total RNA. The same sample was also studied in work on T cells of mothers and their children. That study adds: Reverse transcription into cDNA received all extracted RNA, at approximately 1.5 ug per 15 ul.

The clonotype comes from a girl aged 2-10 years in good health. V usage is TRBV28 and J usage is TRBJ2-3, with 12 bases fitting TRBD2. Sequenced: blood. CDR3 protein: CASSSDEGLAGSTDTQYF. The DNA for the CDR3 is TGTGCCAGCAGTTCAGACGAAGGACTAGCGGGGAGCACAGATACGCAGTATTTT.